Each of the 15 T cell receptor beta chains below was sequenced from the same sample in a study of Graves' ophthalmopathy and Graves' hyperthyroidism. Amplified TCR beta CDR3 regions were obtained using RNA transcripts as template. A first-round RT-PCR used HTBI primers, followed by a second-round multiplex PCR. One entry per CDR3 protein, called by TCRdb with MiXCR from the multiplex PCR reads. The repertoire has about 620,000 distinct CDR3 sequences, over 20% of them found once; the top ten carry roughly 7.4%. The sequenced sample consisted of peripheral blood. These receptor sequences come from a woman younger than 35 with stable Graves' hyperthyroidism. Some clones in this sample may be carry-over from other donors' samples.

Ten or more counts support this clonotype. The chain employs TRBV5-1 and TRBJ2-5; D is perhaps TRBD2 (5 bases). The V gene's germline CDR1 is SGHRS and CDR2 YFSETQ. The CDR3 has 13 residues. V lost 0 bases to trimming and J lost 4 bases, with 7 bases between them. Here the CDR3 reads CASSLAEGETQYF. DNA for the CDR3: TGCGCCAGCAGCTTGGCCGAGGGAGAGACCCAGTACTTC.

A word on this clonotype: At one of its ends the junction is not consistent with the germline gene, which may arise from a read error. The chain combines TRBV12-3 or TRBV12-4 with TRBJ1-3; weak D call: TRBD1 (5 bases). CDR3 length equals 17 residues. The CDR3 coding sequence is TGTGCCGGCAGGACCTACTTCGGACAAATATCGGAGGGCACCATATATTTT. It encodes CAGRTYFGQISEGTIYF.

In its sample, this clonotype was seen many times. This chain uses TRBV9 with TRBJ2-7, with D possibly being TRBD1 (6 bases). The CDR3 has 15 amino acids. Germline CDR1 is SGDLS and CDR2 is YYNGEE. V lost 0 bases and J 2 bases, leaving 12 bases between the germline ends. CDR3 sequence (DNA): TGTGCCAGCAGCGTAGGGCAGGGGTCGGCCTACGAGCAGTACTTC. Protein product: CASSVGQGSAYEQYF.

This clonotype came up many times. The chain links TRBV12-3 or TRBV12-4 to TRBJ1-2, with D possibly matching TRBD1 (5 bases). Trimming removed 4 bases from V and 8 bases from J, with 11 bases in between. The CDR3 contains 12 residues. The CDR3 region is CASSSGTVGYTF. The DNA of the CDR3 is TGTGCCAGCAGTTCCGGGACCGTAGGCTACACCTTC.

V usage is TRBV5-6 and J usage is TRBJ2-2; tentative D call: TRBD1 (6 bases). Trimming took off 2 bases at V and 1 base at J, with 9 bases between the two ends. CDR3 length: 15 residues. The germline CDR1 and CDR2 sequences are SGHDT and YYEEEE. The CDR3 loop reads CASSFETGNTGELFF. The CDR3 DNA is TGTGCCAGCAGCTTTGAGACAGGGAACACCGGGGAGCTGTTTTTT.

This clonotype was seen at least ten times. The gene calls are TRBV6-1 and TRBJ2-5, with D tentatively TRBD1 or TRBD2 (6 bases each). This CDR3 spans 14 amino acids. V was trimmed by 1 base and J by 5 bases, leaving 11 bases between them. CDR1 is MNHNS and CDR2 is SASEGT in the germline V gene. The CDR3 DNA sequence: TGTGCCAGCAGTGAAGGGGGGGCTAGGGAGACCCAGTACTTC. It yields the protein CASSEGGARETQYF.

Many counts were recorded for this clonotype. V is TRBV7-2 and J is TRBJ2-5, with a weak D call TRBD1 (6 bases). Germline assignment: CDR1 SGHTA and CDR2 FQGNSA. The CDR3 is 14 amino acids. Trimming took 0 bases from V and 2 from J, leaving 7 bases between them. This CDR3 reads CASSLAGQQETQYF. CDR3 in DNA: TGTGCCAGCAGCTTAGCGGGACAACAAGAGACCCAGTACTTC.

The sample holds many counts of this clonotype. CDR3 sequence: CASTVRDPPSYGYTF. The CDR3 bases are TGTGCCAGCACCGTACGGGACCCACCGAGTTATGGCTACACCTTC. This chain connects TRBV12-3 or TRBV12-4 to TRBJ1-2; a possible D gene is TRBD1 (5 bases). CDR3 length: 15 amino acids. V dropped 7 bases and J dropped 5 bases, with 20 bases sitting between them.

This clonotype was recorded many times. This chain links TRBV4-1 with TRBJ2-7; the D is unclear. Deletions cut 1 base from V and 2 bases from J, with 12 bases between. CDR1 MGHRA and CDR2 YSYEKL come from the germline V gene. This CDR3 has 15 amino acids. CDR3 sequence (DNA): TGCGCCAGCAGCCAAGCCGCTCAGAGCGCCTACGAGCAGTACTTC. Translation: CASSQAAQSAYEQYF.

This clonotype has only a few counts. The chain is built from TRBV12-3 or TRBV12-4 and TRBJ1-3; 9 positions match TRBD1. With V trimmed by 6 bases and J by 4 bases, 10 bases remained unmatched. CDR3 length equals 16 residues. CDR3 loop: CASSPGQGLRGNTIYF. The DNA for the CDR3 is TGTGCCAGCAGCCCGGGACAGGGCTTGAGGGGAAACACCATATATTTT.

A remark on this clonotype: One junction end disagrees with the germline gene, perhaps due to a read error. The chain recombines TRBV12-3 or TRBV12-4 with TRBJ2-7; tentatively, D is TRBD1 or TRBD2 (5 bases each). This CDR3 contains 14 residues. The CDR3 DNA follows: TGTGCCAGCACCAAAGGGACCAGACTCTACGCGCAGTACTTC. Amino acids: CASTKGTRLYAQYF.

There are a few counts of this clonotype. The CDR3 region is CASSGTGRGTSYEQYF. CDR3 coding DNA: TGTGCCAGCAGTGGCACGGGGAGGGGGACTTCCTACGAGCAGTACTTC. This chain joins TRBV2 and TRBJ2-7; D is possibly TRBD2 (7 bases). Trimming removed 4 bases at V and 1 base at J, with 17 bases between. This CDR3 spans 16 amino acids. Germline V CDR1 and CDR2: SNHLY, FYNNEI.

The J gene is TRBJ1-2, the V gene TRBV6-1; D not resolved. V shed 8 bases and J shed 4 bases, with 20 bases lying between them. The germline CDR1 and CDR2 sequences are MNHNS and SASEGT. The CDR3 length is 15 residues. CDR3 in DNA: TGTGCCAGCGCCCCCGCTTTTTCGGGTAGCTATGGCTACACCTTC. It codes for CASAPAFSGSYGYTF.

V usage is TRBV27 and J usage is TRBJ2-7; TRBD2 aligns across 14 bases. CDR1 MNHEY and CDR2 SMNVEV come from the germline V gene (reference sequence). This CDR3 region has 15 residues. With V trimmed by 6 bases and J by 7 bases, 8 bases remained unmatched. The CDR3 is CASSGLAGGPWEQYF. In DNA, the CDR3 is TGTGCCAGCAGCGGACTAGCGGGAGGCCCGTGGGAGCAGTACTTC.

This clonotype was counted between two and nine times. The chain has TRBV20-1 and TRBJ1-2; the match to TRBD1 covers 7 bases. Germline CDR1 is DFQATT and CDR2 is SNEGSKA (reference sequence). The CDR3 covers 14 residues. J lost 4 bases, V lost 4 bases, and 9 bases had no gene match. CDR3 loop: CSATDRVAGYGYTF. In DNA form, the CDR3 reads TGCAGTGCTACCGACAGGGTCGCTGGCTATGGCTACACCTTC.